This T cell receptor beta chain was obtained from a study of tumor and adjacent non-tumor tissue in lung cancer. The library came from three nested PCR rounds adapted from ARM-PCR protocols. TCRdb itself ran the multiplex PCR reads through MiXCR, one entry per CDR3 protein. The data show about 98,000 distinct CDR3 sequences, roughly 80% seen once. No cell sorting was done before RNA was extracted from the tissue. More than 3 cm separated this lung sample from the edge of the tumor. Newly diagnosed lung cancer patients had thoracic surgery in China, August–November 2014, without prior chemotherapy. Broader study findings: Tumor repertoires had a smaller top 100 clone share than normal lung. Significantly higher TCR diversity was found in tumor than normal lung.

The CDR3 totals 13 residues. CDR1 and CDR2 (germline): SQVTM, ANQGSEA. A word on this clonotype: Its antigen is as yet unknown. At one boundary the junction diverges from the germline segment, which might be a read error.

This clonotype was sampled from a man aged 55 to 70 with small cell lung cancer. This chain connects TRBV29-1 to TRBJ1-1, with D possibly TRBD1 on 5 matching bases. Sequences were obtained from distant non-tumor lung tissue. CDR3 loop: CSISTAMNTETFF. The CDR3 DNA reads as TGTAGCATCTCGACAGCTATGAACACTGAAACTTTCTTT.